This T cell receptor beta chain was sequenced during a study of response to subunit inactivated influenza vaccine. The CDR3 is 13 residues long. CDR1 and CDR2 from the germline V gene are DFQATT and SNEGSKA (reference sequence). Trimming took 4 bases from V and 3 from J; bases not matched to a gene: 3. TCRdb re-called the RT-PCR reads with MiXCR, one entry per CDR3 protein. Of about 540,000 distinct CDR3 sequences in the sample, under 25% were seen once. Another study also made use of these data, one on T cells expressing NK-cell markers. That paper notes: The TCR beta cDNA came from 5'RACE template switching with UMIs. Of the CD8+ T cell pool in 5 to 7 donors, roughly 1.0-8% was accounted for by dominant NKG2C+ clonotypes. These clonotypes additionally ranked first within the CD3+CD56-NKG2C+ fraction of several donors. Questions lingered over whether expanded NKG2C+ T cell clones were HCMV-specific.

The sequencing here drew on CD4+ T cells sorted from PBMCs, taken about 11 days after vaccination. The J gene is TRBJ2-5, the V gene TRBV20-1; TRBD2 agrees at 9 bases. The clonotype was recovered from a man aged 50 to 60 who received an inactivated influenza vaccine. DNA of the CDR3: TGCAGTGCTAATAGCGGGGGAGAAGAGACCCAGTACTTC. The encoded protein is CSANSGGEETQYF.